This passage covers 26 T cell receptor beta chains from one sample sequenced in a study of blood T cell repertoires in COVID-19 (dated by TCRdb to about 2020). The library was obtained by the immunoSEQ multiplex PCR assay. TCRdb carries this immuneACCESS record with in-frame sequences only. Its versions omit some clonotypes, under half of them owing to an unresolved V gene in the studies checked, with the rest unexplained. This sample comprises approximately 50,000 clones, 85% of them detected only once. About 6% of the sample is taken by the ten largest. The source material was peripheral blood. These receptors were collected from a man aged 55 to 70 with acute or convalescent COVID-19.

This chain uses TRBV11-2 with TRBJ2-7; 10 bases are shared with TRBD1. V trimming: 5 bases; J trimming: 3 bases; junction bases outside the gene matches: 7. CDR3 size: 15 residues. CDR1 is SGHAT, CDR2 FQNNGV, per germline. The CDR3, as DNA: TGTGCCAGCAGCGACCCGGACAGGGGGGACTACGAGCAGTACTTC. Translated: CASSDPDRGDYEQYF. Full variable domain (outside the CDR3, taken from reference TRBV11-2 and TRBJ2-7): EAGVAQSPRYKIIEKRQSVAFWCNPISGHATLYWYQQILGQGPKLLIQFQNNGVVDDSQLPKDRFSAERLKGVDSTLKIQPAKLEDSAVYLCASSDPDRGDYEQYFGPGTRLTVT.

The CDR3 DNA sequence: TGTGCCAGTGTAGAGGGACAGATTTATGGCTACACCTTC. It codes for CASVEGQIYGYTF. The chain joins TRBV6-5 to TRBJ1-2; 7 bases map to TRBD1. V was pared by 9 bases and J by 5 bases, with 9 bases of the junction left unmatched. The CDR3 spans 13 residues. CDR1 MNHEY and CDR2 SVGAGI come from the germline V gene.

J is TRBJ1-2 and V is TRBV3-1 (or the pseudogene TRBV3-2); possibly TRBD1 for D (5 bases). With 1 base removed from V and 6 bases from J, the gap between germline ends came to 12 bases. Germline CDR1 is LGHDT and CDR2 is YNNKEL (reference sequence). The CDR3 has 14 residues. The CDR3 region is CASSQAGGVHGYTF. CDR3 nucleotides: TGTGCCAGCAGCCAAGCGGGGGGGGTTCATGGCTACACCTTC.

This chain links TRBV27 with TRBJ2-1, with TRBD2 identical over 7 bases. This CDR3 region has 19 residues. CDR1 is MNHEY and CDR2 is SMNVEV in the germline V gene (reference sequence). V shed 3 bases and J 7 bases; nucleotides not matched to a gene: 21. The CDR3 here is CASSLYGRGMASGGNEQFF. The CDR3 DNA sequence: TGTGCCAGCAGTTTGTACGGGAGAGGGATGGCTAGCGGTGGAAATGAGCAGTTCTTC.

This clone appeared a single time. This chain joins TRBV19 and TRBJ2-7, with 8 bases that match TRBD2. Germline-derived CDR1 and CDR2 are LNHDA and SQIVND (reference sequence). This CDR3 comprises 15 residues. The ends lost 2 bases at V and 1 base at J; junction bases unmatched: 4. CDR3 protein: CASSIMSGSSYEQYF. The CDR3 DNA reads TGTGCCAGTAGTATAATGAGCGGGAGTTCCTACGAGCAGTACTTC.

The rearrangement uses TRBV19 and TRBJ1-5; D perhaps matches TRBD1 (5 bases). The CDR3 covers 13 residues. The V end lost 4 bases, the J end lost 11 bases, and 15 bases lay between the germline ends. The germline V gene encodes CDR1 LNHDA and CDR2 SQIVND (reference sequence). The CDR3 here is CASSTSHRRAQHF. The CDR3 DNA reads TGTGCCAGTAGTACGTCCCACAGGAGAGCCCAGCATTTT.

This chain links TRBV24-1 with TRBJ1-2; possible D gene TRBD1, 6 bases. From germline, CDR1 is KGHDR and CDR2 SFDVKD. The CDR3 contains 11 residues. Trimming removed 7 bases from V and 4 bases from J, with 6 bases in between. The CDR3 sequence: CATRDSYGYTF. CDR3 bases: TGTGCCACCAGGGACAGCTATGGCTACACCTTC.

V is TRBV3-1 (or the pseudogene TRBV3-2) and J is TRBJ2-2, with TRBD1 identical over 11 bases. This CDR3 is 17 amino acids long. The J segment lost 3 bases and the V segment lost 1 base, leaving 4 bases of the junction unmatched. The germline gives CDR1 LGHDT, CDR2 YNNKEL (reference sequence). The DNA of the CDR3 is TGTGCCAGCAGCCAAGGGGACAGGGGGGGTTACACCGGGGAGCTGTTTTTT. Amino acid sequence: CASSQGDRGGYTGELFF.

The CDR3 DNA follows: TGTGCCAGCACCCTGATCGGGTCCGGGGAGCTGTTTTTT. It is translated as CASTLIGSGELFF. The V call is TRBV3-1 (or the pseudogene TRBV3-2), the J call TRBJ2-2; D remains ambiguous. The V gene's germline CDR1 is LGHDT and CDR2 YNNKEL (reference sequence). Trimming cost V 7 bases and J 6 bases, with 12 bases left between them. This CDR3 has 13 residues.

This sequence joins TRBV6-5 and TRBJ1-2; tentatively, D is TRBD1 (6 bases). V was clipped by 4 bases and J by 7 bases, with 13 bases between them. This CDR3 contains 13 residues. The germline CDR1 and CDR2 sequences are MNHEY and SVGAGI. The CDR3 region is CASSSTGFGGYTF. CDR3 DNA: TGTGCCAGCAGTTCCACAGGGTTCGGTGGCTACACCTTC.

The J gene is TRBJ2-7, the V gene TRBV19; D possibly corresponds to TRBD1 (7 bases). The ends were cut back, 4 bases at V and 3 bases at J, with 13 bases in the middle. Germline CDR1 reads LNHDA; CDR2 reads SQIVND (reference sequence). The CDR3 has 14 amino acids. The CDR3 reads CASSTQGGGYEQYF. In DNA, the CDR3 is TGTGCCAGTAGTACCCAGGGGGGAGGCTACGAGCAGTACTTC.

CDR3 coding DNA: TGTGCCATCAGCCAGGGGGAAGTGTACACTGAAGCTTTCTTT. Protein sequence: CAISQGEVYTEAFF. The chain uses TRBV10-3 and TRBJ1-1; 7 positions match TRBD1. Germline trimming cut 6 bases from V and 3 bases from J; bases unmatched to any gene: 7. Germline CDR1 and CDR2: ENHRY and SYGVKD. CDR3 size: 14 residues.

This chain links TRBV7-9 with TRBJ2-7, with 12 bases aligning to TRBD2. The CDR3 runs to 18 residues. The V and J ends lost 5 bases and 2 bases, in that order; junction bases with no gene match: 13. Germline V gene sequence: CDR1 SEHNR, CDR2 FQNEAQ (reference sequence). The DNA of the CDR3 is TGTGCCAGCAGCGGATTAGGTTCTAGCGGGAGGGCAGCCTACGAGCAGTACTTC. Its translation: CASSGLGSSGRAAYEQYF. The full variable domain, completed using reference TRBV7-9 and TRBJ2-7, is DTGVSQNPRHKITKRGQNVTFRCDPISEHNRLYWYRQTLGQGPEFLTYFQNEAQLEKSRLLSDRFSAERPKGSFSTLEIQRTEQGDSAMYLCASSGLGSSGRAAYEQYFGPGTRLTVT.

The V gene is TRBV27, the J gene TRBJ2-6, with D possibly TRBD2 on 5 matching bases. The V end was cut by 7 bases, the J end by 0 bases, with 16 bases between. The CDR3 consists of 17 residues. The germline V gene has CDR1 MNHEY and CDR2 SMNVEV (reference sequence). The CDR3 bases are TGTGCCAGCACGCCGGCCGGGGTACGCTCTGGGGCCAACGTCCTGACTTTC. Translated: CASTPAGVRSGANVLTF.

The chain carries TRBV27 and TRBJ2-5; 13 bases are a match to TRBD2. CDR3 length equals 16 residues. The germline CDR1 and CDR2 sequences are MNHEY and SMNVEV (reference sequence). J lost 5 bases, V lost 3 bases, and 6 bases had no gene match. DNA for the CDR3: TGTGCCAGCAGTTTGGAACTAGCGGGAGGGCGGGAGACCCAGTACTTC. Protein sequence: CASSLELAGGRETQYF.

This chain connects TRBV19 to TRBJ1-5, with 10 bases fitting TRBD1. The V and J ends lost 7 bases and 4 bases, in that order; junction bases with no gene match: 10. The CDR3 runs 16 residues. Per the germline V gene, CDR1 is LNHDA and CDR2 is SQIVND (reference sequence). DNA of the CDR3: TGTGCCAGTACCGAGGAGACAGGGGGCTATAATCAGCCCCAGCATTTT. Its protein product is CASTEETGGYNQPQHF.

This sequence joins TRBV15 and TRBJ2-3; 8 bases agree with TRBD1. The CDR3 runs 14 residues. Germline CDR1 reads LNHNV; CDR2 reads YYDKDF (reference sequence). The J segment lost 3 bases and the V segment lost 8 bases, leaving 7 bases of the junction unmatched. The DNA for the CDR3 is TGTGCCACCCAGGGGGCACTATCTACAGATACGCAGTATTTT. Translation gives CATQGALSTDTQYF.

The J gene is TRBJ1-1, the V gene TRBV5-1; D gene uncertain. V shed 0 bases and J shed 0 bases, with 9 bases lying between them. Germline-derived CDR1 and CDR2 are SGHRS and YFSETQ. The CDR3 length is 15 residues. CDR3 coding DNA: TGCGCCAGCAGCTTGGGGCCTGGGCTGAACACTGAAGCTTTCTTT. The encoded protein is CASSLGPGLNTEAFF.

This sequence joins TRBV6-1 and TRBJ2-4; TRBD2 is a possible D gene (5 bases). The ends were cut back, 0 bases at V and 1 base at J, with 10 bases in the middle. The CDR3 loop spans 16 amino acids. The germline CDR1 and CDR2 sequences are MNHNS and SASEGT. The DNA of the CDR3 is TGTGCCAGCAGTGAAGCTGTCCGCGGGGCCAAAAACATTCAGTACTTC. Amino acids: CASSEAVRGAKNIQYF.

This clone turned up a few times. CDR3 nucleotide sequence: TGTGCCAGCAGTCCCGGCCTTAAACGCGGGGGTAAAGATACGCAGTATTTT. Amino acid sequence: CASSPGLKRGGKDTQYF. J is TRBJ2-3 and V is TRBV27; 7 nucleotides match TRBD2. The J segment lost 5 bases and the V segment lost 5 bases, leaving 16 bases of the junction unmatched. This CDR3 comprises 17 residues. In germline, CDR1 is MNHEY, CDR2 SMNVEV (reference sequence).

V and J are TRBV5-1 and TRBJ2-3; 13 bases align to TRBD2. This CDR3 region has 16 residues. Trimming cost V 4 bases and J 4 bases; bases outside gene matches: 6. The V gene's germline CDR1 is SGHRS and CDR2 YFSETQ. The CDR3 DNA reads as TGCGCCAGCAGCCGCGGACTAGCGGGAGTGGCAGATACGCAGTATTTT. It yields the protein CASSRGLAGVADTQYF.

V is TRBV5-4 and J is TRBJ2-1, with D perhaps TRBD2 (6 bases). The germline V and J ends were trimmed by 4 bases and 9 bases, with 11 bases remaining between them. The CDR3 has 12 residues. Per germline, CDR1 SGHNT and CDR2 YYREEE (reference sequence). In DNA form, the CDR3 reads TGTGCCAGCAGCATGATGGAGGGTGAGCAGTTCTTC. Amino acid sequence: CASSMMEGEQFF.

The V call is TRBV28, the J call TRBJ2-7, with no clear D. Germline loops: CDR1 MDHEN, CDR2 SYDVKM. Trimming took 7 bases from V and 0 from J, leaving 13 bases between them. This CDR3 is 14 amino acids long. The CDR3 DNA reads TGTGCCAGCATGGGTGGCGGTAGCTCCTACGAGCAGTACTTC. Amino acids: CASMGGGSSYEQYF.

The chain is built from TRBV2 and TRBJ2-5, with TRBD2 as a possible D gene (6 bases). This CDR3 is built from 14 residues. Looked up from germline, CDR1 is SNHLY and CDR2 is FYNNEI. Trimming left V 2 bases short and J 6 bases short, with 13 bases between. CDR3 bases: TGTGCCAGCAGTGAATTGTTGCGGGGAAAGACCCAGTACTTC. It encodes CASSELLRGKTQYF.

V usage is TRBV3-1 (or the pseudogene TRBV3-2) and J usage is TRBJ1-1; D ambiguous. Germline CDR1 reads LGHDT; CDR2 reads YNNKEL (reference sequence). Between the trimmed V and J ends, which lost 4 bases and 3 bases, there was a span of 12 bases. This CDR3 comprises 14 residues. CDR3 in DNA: TGTGCCAGCAGCCCGCTGTTGAGCCACACTGAAGCTTTCTTT. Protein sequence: CASSPLLSHTEAFF.

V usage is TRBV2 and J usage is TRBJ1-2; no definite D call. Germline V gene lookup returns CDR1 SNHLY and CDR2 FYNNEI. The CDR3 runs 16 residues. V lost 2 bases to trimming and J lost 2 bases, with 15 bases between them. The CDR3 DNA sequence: TGTGCCAGCAGTGAAAGCCGGGCGGGTGCGAACTATGGCTACACCTTC. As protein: CASSESRAGANYGYTF.